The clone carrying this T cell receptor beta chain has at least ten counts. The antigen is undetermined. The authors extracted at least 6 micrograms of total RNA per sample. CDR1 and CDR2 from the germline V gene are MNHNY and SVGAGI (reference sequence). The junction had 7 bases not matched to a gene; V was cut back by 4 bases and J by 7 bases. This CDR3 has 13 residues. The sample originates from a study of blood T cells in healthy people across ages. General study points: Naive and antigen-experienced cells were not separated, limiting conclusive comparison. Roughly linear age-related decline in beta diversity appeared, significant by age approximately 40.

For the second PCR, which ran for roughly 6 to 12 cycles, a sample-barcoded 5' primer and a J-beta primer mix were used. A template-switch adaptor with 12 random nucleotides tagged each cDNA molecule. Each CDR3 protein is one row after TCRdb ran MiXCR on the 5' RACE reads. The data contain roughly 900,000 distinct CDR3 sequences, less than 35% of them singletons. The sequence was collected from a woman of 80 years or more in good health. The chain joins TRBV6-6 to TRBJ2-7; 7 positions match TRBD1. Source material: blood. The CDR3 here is CASSLPGQREQYF. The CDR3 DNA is TGTGCCAGCAGTTTACCGGGACAGCGAGAGCAGTACTTC.